The sequence of this T cell receptor (beta chain) was determined in a study of response to subunit inactivated influenza vaccine. In TCRdb, the RT-PCR reads were re-called with MiXCR into one record per CDR3 protein. The sample consists of about 310,000 distinct CDR3 sequences, 20% to 25% of them appearing once. The ends were cut back, 3 bases at V and 3 bases at J, with 12 bases in the middle. Looked up from germline, CDR1 is LGHNA and CDR2 is YSLEER. The length of the CDR3 is 15 residues. Source: PBMCs from blood, taken 21 months after vaccination. The chain combines TRBV4-3 with TRBJ1-5; a weak D match, TRBD1 (6 bases). The receptor's source is a man between 45 and 75 years old who received an inactivated influenza vaccine. For the CDR3, the DNA is TGCGCCAGCAGCCACAACAGGGAGACCAATCAGCCCCAGCATTTT. It codes for CASSHNRETNQPQHF.